This T cell receptor (beta chain) comes out of a study of shared T cell receptors in the human thymus. TCRdb's copy holds only in-frame clones and misses some; the assay was immunoSEQ multiplex PCR. The profile covers a few hundred thousand clones, with 95% appearing a single time and approximately 0.018% taken by the ten largest. V lost 1 base to trimming and J lost 2 bases; unmatched junction nucleotides: 7. The CDR3 totals 17 residues. Germline CDR1 and CDR2: SGHDT and YYEEEE. This sequence was found in a human donor. The sample was thymocytes. The chain couples TRBV5-6 to TRBJ1-4; 8 bases map to TRBD1. CDR3 bases: TGTGCCAGCAGCTTGCTTCTAAGACAGGGGACTAATGAAAAACTGTTTTTT. Translation: CASSLLLRQGTNEKLFF.